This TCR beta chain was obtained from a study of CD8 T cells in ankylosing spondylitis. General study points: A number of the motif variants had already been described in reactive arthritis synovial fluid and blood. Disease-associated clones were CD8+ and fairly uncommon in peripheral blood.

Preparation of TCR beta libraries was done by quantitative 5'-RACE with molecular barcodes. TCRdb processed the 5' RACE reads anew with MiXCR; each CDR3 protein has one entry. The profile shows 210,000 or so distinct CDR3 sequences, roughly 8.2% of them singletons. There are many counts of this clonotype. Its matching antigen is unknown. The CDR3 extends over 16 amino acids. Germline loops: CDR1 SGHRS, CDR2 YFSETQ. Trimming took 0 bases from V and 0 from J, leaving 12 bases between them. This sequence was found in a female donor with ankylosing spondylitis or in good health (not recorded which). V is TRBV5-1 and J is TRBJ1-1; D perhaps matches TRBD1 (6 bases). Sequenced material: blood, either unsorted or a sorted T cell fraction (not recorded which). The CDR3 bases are TGCGCCAGCAGCTTGGCCGACAGGAACATGAACACTGAAGCTTTCTTT. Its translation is CASSLADRNMNTEAFF. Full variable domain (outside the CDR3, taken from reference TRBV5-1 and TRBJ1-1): KAGVTQTPRYLIKTRGQQVTLSCSPISGHRSVSWYQQTPGQGLQFLFEYFSETQRNKGNFPGRFSGRQFSNSRSEMNVSTLELGDSALYLCASSLADRNMNTEAFFGQGTRLTVV.